One and the same sample provided the 16 T cell receptor beta chains below, sequenced in a study of shared clonotypes between healthy human individuals. Sequenced by immunoSEQ multiplex PCR; TCRdb stores in-frame clones only, minus some. This table holds around 690,000 clones, roughly 91% found once. The sample was memory CD8+ T cells from PBMCs. The subset denotes: CD45RO+ cells pooled with CCR7-negative TemRA cells. The source of these receptors is a man between 18 and 29 years old in good health. Some clones in this sample may be carry-over from other donors' samples.

This clone was recorded a few times. The chain combines TRBV10-3 with TRBJ1-4; maybe TRBD1 (5 bases). Between the trimmed V and J ends, which lost 7 bases and 6 bases, there was a span of 12 bases. The CDR3 extends over 13 amino acids. The germline gives CDR1 ENHRY, CDR2 SYGVKD. CDR3 in DNA: TGTGCCATCAACGGGGGTCCAGATGAAAAACTGTTTTTT. Amino acid sequence: CAINGGPDEKLFF.

This sequence joins TRBV7-9 and TRBJ2-5, with 9 nucleotides matching TRBD1. The CDR3 spans 18 residues. Germline CDR1 reads SEHNR; CDR2 reads FQNEAQ (reference sequence). The ends lost 3 bases at V and 5 bases at J; junction bases unmatched: 16. The CDR3 here is CASSFRTGAPPAWETQYF. As DNA, the CDR3 is TGTGCCAGCAGCTTCCGGACAGGGGCCCCACCGGCGTGGGAGACCCAGTACTTC.

The J gene is TRBJ2-1, the V gene TRBV9; D may be TRBD1 (6 bases). Trimming removed 5 bases from V and 2 bases from J, with 14 bases in between. The germline V gene has CDR1 SGDLS and CDR2 YYNGEE. The CDR3 extends over 15 amino acids. As DNA, the CDR3 is TGTGCCAGCAGGCTAGGGGACAACCCCTACAATGAGCAGTTCTTC. The encoded protein is CASRLGDNPYNEQFF.

This rearrangement joins TRBV7-9 to TRBJ2-1; D might be TRBD2 (5 bases). This CDR3 has 13 amino acids. Trimming took 1 base from V and 14 from J, leaving 15 bases between them. Germline lookup yields CDR1 SEHNR and CDR2 FQNEAQ (reference sequence). DNA for the CDR3: TGTGCCAGCAGCTTAGTCCCCCGGGAAGGCGAGTTCTTC. This codes for CASSLVPREGEFF. Filled out from reference TRBV7-9 and TRBJ2-1, the complete variable domain reads DTGVSQNPRHKITKRGQNVTFRCDPISEHNRLYWYRQTLGQGPEFLTYFQNEAQLEKSRLLSDRFSAERPKGSFSTLEIQRTEQGDSAMYLCASSLVPREGEFFGPGTRLTVL.

This rearrangement joins TRBV9 to TRBJ2-7; tentative D call: TRBD1 (6 bases). The CDR3 contains 14 residues. The germline V gene encodes CDR1 SGDLS and CDR2 YYNGEE. Between the trimmed V and J ends, which lost 3 bases and 3 bases, there was a span of 13 bases. CDR3 region: CASSGGEGDYEQYF. CDR3 sequence (DNA): TGTGCCAGCAGCGGTGGAGAGGGGGACTACGAGCAGTACTTC. Variable domain in full (rest from reference TRBV9 and TRBJ2-7): DSGVTQTPKHLITATGQRVTLRCSPRSGDLSVYWYQQSLDQGLQFLIQYYNGEERAKGNILERFSAQQFPDLHSELNLSSLELGDSALYFCASSGGEGDYEQYFGPGTRLTVT.

This clone was detected only once. The rearrangement uses TRBV4-1 and TRBJ2-7; D call uncertain. Trimming left V 1 base short and J 5 bases short, with 18 bases between. The CDR3 consists of 16 residues. Looked up from germline, CDR1 is MGHRA and CDR2 is YSYEKL. The CDR3 sequence: CASSQVLDPRSDEQYF. CDR3 sequence (DNA): TGCGCCAGCAGCCAAGTTTTAGATCCGAGGTCGGACGAGCAGTACTTC.

The chain joins TRBV11-3 to TRBJ1-1, with D maybe TRBD1 (6 bases). CDR3 length: 13 residues. In germline, CDR1 is SGHNT, CDR2 YENEEA. Trimming pared 4 bases from V and 7 bases from J, leaving 13 bases between. Here the CDR3 reads CASSSGTLREAFF. The CDR3 DNA reads TGTGCCAGCAGCTCCGGGACACTCCGTGAAGCTTTCTTT.

This chain connects TRBV6-5 to TRBJ1-1; D is unresolved. The CDR3 consists of 14 residues. Trimming took off 7 bases at V and 1 base at J, with 13 bases between the two ends. CDR1 and CDR2 from the germline V gene are MNHEY and SVGAGI. The CDR3, as DNA: TGTGCCAGCACCCAAGGACGGACGAACACTGAAGCTTTCTTT. It yields the protein CASTQGRTNTEAFF.

This clone is a singleton in its sample. The chain links TRBV28 to TRBJ2-7, with 9 bases that match TRBD2. V lost 2 bases, J lost 1 base, and 6 bases stayed unmatched. This CDR3 comprises 16 residues. Germline CDR1 is MDHEN and CDR2 is SYDVKM. Written as DNA, the CDR3 is TGTGCCAGCAGTTTAGGGGCGGGAGGGGCTTCCTACGAGCAGTACTTC. This sequence encodes CASSLGAGGASYEQYF.

This rearrangement joins TRBV7-8 to TRBJ1-5; D unresolved. The germline V gene encodes CDR1 SGHVS and CDR2 FQNEAQ. V lost 0 bases to trimming and J lost 5 bases, with 17 bases between them. The CDR3 is made up of 17 amino acids. CDR3 sequence reads: CASSLARRVGPDQPQHF. The CDR3 DNA reads TGTGCCAGCAGCTTAGCGCGTAGAGTCGGACCAGATCAGCCCCAGCATTTT.

The V gene is TRBV4-3, the J gene TRBJ2-1, with 9 bases fitting TRBD2. Germline CDR1 is LGHNA and CDR2 is YSLEER. The junction had 10 bases not matched to a gene; V was cut back by 4 bases and J by 0 bases. This CDR3 has 18 amino acids. The CDR3 coding sequence is TGCGCCAGCAGCCCCAAGGGGGCGGGAGGGAGCTCCTACAATGAGCAGTTCTTC. As protein: CASSPKGAGGSSYNEQFF.

Many counts were recorded for this clone. The genes are TRBV18 and TRBJ2-7, with D possibly matching TRBD2 (10 bases). V was clipped by 3 bases and J by 2 bases, with 38 bases between them. The CDR3 is 23 amino acids. Germline assignment: CDR1 KGHSH and CDR2 LQKENI. Here the CDR3 DNA reads TGTGCCAGCTCACCGTCCGTCGGGACAGGGCAGGGAAAAGCGGGAGGGCCCGCCTACGAGCAGTACTTC. Protein: CASSPSVGTGQGKAGGPAYEQYF.

V and J are TRBV19 and TRBJ1-2; no firm D call. Trimming removed 9 bases from V and 1 base from J, with 15 bases in between. Germline assignment: CDR1 LNHDA and CDR2 SQIVND (reference sequence). CDR3 length equals 14 residues. CDR3 loop: CASGPWVGNYGYTF. CDR3 sequence (DNA): TGTGCCAGCGGTCCCTGGGTGGGTAACTATGGCTACACCTTC.

As to this clone: This CDR3 is also generated by other DNA sequences in the sample. The chain has TRBV13 and TRBJ2-2; D possibly corresponds to TRBD2 (5 bases). This CDR3 is 14 amino acids long. The V end lost 0 bases, the J end lost 5 bases, and 7 bases lay between the germline ends. CDR1 is PRHDT, CDR2 FYEKMQ, per germline (reference sequence). The CDR3 spells CASSLGPGTGELFF. The CDR3 DNA follows: TGTGCCAGCAGCTTAGGCCCGGGGACCGGGGAGCTGTTTTTT.

The gene calls are TRBV28 and TRBJ2-5; possibly TRBD1 for D (5 bases). The end of the DNA aligns better with TRBJ2-7, so the J call may be wrong. The CDR3 is 15 residues long. Looked up from germline, CDR1 is MDHEN and CDR2 is SYDVKM. The CDR3 region has the DNA TGTGCCAGCTGGACCGGACACCAAACCTCCTACGAGCAGTACTTC. Its protein is CASWTGHQTSYEQYF.

The V and J genes are TRBV9 and TRBJ2-1; 7 positions agree with TRBD2. The CDR3 consists of 16 residues. Germline V lookup: CDR1 SGDLS, CDR2 YYNGEE. V lost 0 bases, J lost 6 bases, and 9 bases stayed unmatched. The CDR3 reads CASSVAASGGLNEQFF. In nucleotides, the CDR3 is TGTGCCAGCAGCGTAGCGGCTAGCGGAGGCCTCAATGAGCAGTTCTTC.